Listed below are T cell receptor beta chains from one sample, sequenced in a study of control samples from healthy donors and cancer patients. TCRdb's copy holds only in-frame clones and misses some; the assay was immunoSEQ multiplex PCR. The table records over 150,000 clones, more than 80% of them present only once. Specimen: blood. The source of these receptors is a man aged 25-40 years in good health. Both conserved end residues are part of each CDR3. A D gene is named only where the DNA matches it firmly. For some rows the clone size is stated as once, few or many, or as a class when expanded; others skip it.

j_gene: TRBJ2-2; d_gene: NA; v_gene: TRBV9; abundance: NA; CDR3aa: CASSFTTGPAGELFF
j_gene: TRBJ1-1; d_gene: NA; v_gene: TRBV3-1/TRBV3-2; abundance: NA; CDR3aa: CASSHGYRTEAFF
j_gene: TRBJ1-1; d_gene: NA; v_gene: TRBV7-8; abundance: NA; CDR3aa: CASSIQSGPNTEAFF
j_gene: TRBJ2-5; d_gene: TRBD1; v_gene: TRBV24-1; abundance: NA; CDR3aa: CATSESGTGKKETQYF
j_gene: TRBJ1-2; d_gene: NA; v_gene: TRBV27; abundance: NA; CDR3aa: CASSLRPRGTSYGYTF
j_gene: TRBJ1-5; d_gene: NA; v_gene: TRBV28; abundance: NA; CDR3aa: CASSFGGARSNQPQHF
j_gene: TRBJ2-3; d_gene: NA; v_gene: TRBV5-4; abundance: NA; CDR3aa: CASTRDSDTQYF
j_gene: TRBJ1-4; d_gene: NA; v_gene: TRBV6-1; abundance: NA; CDR3aa: CASSDRNEKLFF
j_gene: TRBJ2-7; d_gene: NA; v_gene: TRBV7-2; abundance: NA; CDR3aa: CASSRPVSYEQYF
j_gene: TRBJ2-7; d_gene: TRBD2; v_gene: TRBV7-9; abundance: once; CDR3aa: CASSLAEAGGYEQYF
j_gene: TRBJ1-1; d_gene: NA; v_gene: TRBV6-5; abundance: NA; CDR3aa: CASRSTENTEAFF
j_gene: TRBJ2-3; d_gene: TRBD1; v_gene: TRBV7-9; abundance: NA; CDR3aa: CASSFGQGASDTQYF
j_gene: TRBJ2-2; d_gene: NA; v_gene: TRBV5-5; abundance: NA; CDR3aa: CASSFVDGRELFF
j_gene: TRBJ1-2; d_gene: NA; v_gene: TRBV7-9; abundance: NA; CDR3aa: CASSLAIGDNPNYGYTF
j_gene: TRBJ2-7; d_gene: TRBD1; v_gene: TRBV11-2; abundance: NA; CDR3aa: CASSLYRGDVYEQYF
j_gene: TRBJ1-2; d_gene: NA; v_gene: TRBV6-1; abundance: NA; CDR3aa: CASSEGSELSGYTF
j_gene: TRBJ1-1; d_gene: NA; v_gene: TRBV7-2; abundance: once; CDR3aa: CASSLVPVRLNTEAFF
j_gene: TRBJ2-1; d_gene: TRBD2; v_gene: TRBV25-1; abundance: once; CDR3aa: CASTAGTSGREFF
j_gene: TRBJ1-5; d_gene: NA; v_gene: TRBV4-1; abundance: once; CDR3aa: CASSQVGYVQPQHF
j_gene: TRBJ2-7; d_gene: NA; v_gene: TRBV11-2; abundance: once; CDR3aa: CASSLAGSNEQYF
j_gene: TRBJ2-3; d_gene: TRBD2; v_gene: TRBV10-1; abundance: NA; CDR3aa: CASSASGGTDTQYF
j_gene: TRBJ2-1; d_gene: TRBD2; v_gene: TRBV27; abundance: NA; CDR3aa: CASSFVSGRAQYEQFF
j_gene: TRBJ2-7; d_gene: TRBD2; v_gene: TRBV11-3; abundance: NA; CDR3aa: CASSLVQMGTSDSYEQYF
j_gene: TRBJ2-1; d_gene: NA; v_gene: TRBV6-2/TRBV6-3; abundance: NA; CDR3aa: CASSLSAGHEQFF
j_gene: TRBJ2-3; d_gene: NA; v_gene: TRBV5-1; abundance: NA; CDR3aa: CASSPGTTDTQYF
j_gene: TRBJ1-3; d_gene: NA; v_gene: TRBV11-2; abundance: NA; CDR3aa: CASSLDSRRDTIYF
j_gene: TRBJ1-3; d_gene: NA; v_gene: TRBV3-1/TRBV3-2; abundance: NA; CDR3aa: CASSLYSTGSGNTIYF
j_gene: TRBJ2-6; d_gene: NA; v_gene: TRBV5-1; abundance: NA; CDR3aa: CASRWQANTGANVLTF
j_gene: TRBJ2-2; d_gene: NA; v_gene: TRBV27; abundance: NA; CDR3aa: CASSRRGRNTGELFF
j_gene: TRBJ1-5; d_gene: NA; v_gene: TRBV28; abundance: NA; CDR3aa: CASILNPGSNQPQHF
j_gene: TRBJ2-3; d_gene: TRBD1; v_gene: TRBV6-5; abundance: once; CDR3aa: CASSFGQASDTQYF
j_gene: TRBJ1-6; d_gene: TRBD1; v_gene: TRBV6-5; abundance: NA; CDR3aa: CASSYSPTGNSPLHF
j_gene: TRBJ1-1; d_gene: NA; v_gene: TRBV4-1; abundance: NA; CDR3aa: CASSQWGQGSHTEAFF
j_gene: TRBJ1-5; d_gene: NA; v_gene: TRBV19; abundance: NA; CDR3aa: CASSGAENQPQHF
j_gene: TRBJ2-5; d_gene: TRBD2; v_gene: TRBV18; abundance: NA; CDR3aa: CASSLQAGSGETQYF
j_gene: TRBJ1-3; d_gene: NA; v_gene: TRBV30; abundance: NA; CDR3aa: CAWDRRSGNTIYF
j_gene: TRBJ2-2; d_gene: NA; v_gene: TRBV4-3; abundance: once; CDR3aa: CASSPRPAGELFF
j_gene: TRBJ2-7; d_gene: TRBD1; v_gene: TRBV6-5; abundance: NA; CDR3aa: CASREGQGAPNEQYF
j_gene: TRBJ1-5; d_gene: NA; v_gene: TRBV29-1; abundance: NA; CDR3aa: CSVVENSNQPQHF
j_gene: TRBJ2-2; d_gene: TRBD1; v_gene: TRBV5-6; abundance: few; CDR3aa: CASSLAGDRFLTGELFF
j_gene: TRBJ2-1; d_gene: NA; v_gene: TRBV7-9; abundance: NA; CDR3aa: CASSPVGNEQFF
j_gene: TRBJ1-2; d_gene: NA; v_gene: TRBV5-1; abundance: NA; CDR3aa: CASSLEANYGYTF
j_gene: TRBJ1-1; d_gene: NA; v_gene: TRBV7-9; abundance: NA; CDR3aa: CASSMNTEAFF
j_gene: TRBJ2-1; d_gene: TRBD2; v_gene: TRBV29-1; abundance: NA; CDR3aa: CSVQGGSLSENEQFF
j_gene: TRBJ2-7; d_gene: NA; v_gene: TRBV4-1; abundance: NA; CDR3aa: CASSQDARAGSYEQYF
j_gene: TRBJ2-1; d_gene: NA; v_gene: TRBV4-3; abundance: NA; CDR3aa: CASSQQELREQFF
j_gene: TRBJ2-3; d_gene: NA; v_gene: TRBV19; abundance: NA; CDR3aa: CASSISHLADTQYF
j_gene: TRBJ2-3; d_gene: TRBD2; v_gene: TRBV24-1; abundance: once; CDR3aa: CATSEAGGNTDTQYF